This TCR beta chain was found in a study of Ad26.COV2.S vaccination and SARS-CoV-2 variants. Overall study context: Of the COV1001 trial arms, the Ad26.COV2.S arm included the donor. Doses of Ad26.COV2.S were injected into muscle once or twice, 56 days apart.

Profiled with immunoSEQ multiplex PCR; TCRdb holds only in-frame clones, not every one. The sample holds roughly 250,000 clones, around 88% seen once. Treatment meaning: over 15 received Ad26.COV2.S at low or high dose, single or two shots; 5 received placebo; per-sample allocation not given. Day 63 following the first vaccine or placebo injection was when the samples were taken. Its platform was an Ad26 vector, and its expressed antigen was Wuhan-strain SARS-CoV-2 spike. General study points: Analyses of TCR breadth and depth may have underestimated total T cell responses.

Germline trimming cut 9 bases from V and 6 bases from J; bases unmatched to any gene: 12. This CDR3 is built from 15 residues. Germline values: CDR1 MNHEY, CDR2 SVGAGI. As concerns this clone: What it recognizes is unknown.

This receptor was taken from a person aged 18-60 years who received the Ad26.COV2.S COVID-19 vaccine or a placebo. Sequences were derived from peripheral blood, sampled in a trial of Ad26.COV2.S vaccine versus placebo. V is TRBV6-5 and J is TRBJ2-1; TRBD2 matches at 9 bases. CDR3 amino acids: CASGGGLAGINEQFF. DNA of the CDR3: TGTGCCAGTGGGGGAGGGCTAGCGGGGATCAATGAGCAGTTCTTC.